A selection of T cell receptor beta chains follows, all from one sample in a study of chemoradiotherapy in HPV16-positive cancers. Repertoires were generated with immunoSEQ multiplex PCR, while TCRdb's copy carries only in-frame clones and drops some. The sample lists 8,500 to 9,000 clones; around 72% were seen once. This sample was gathered from a patient who underwent chemoradiotherapy. Every receptor here comes from a human donor with HPV-associated anogenital cancer. The CDR3 runs from the conserved cysteine through the conserved F or W. Fields, in order: V gene, clone size, D gene, J gene, CDR3 DNA, CDR3 protein. A D gene is named only where the DNA matches it firmly. Expanded clones get a size class; other rows say once, few or many, or leave the size out.

TRBV4-2	-	TRBD1	TRBJ2-1	TGTGCCAGCAGCCTTAGGGACAGGGGGAATGAGCAGTTCTTC	CASSLRDRGNEQFF
TRBV28	-	-	TRBJ1-3	TGTGCCAGCAGTCCGACAGCGGGAAACACCATATATTTT	CASSPTAGNTIYF
TRBV11-2	-	-	TRBJ2-5	TGTGCCAGCAGAAAACAGTGGGCAGACCCCCTGGGGGAGACCCAGTACTTC	CASRKQWADPLGETQYF
TRBV7-2	-	-	TRBJ2-5	TGTGCCAGCAGCTTAGGTCCGGAGGGCTTCGAGACCCAGTACTTC	CASSLGPEGFETQYF
TRBV6-1	-	-	TRBJ2-7	TGTGCCAGCACCCCAGCGACCTACGAGCAGTACTTC	CASTPATYEQYF
TRBV4-3	-	-	TRBJ2-3	TGCGCCAGCAGCCAAGAGTGGGCAACAGATACGCAGTATTTT	CASSQEWATDTQYF
TRBV6-5	-	TRBD1	TRBJ1-6	TGTGCCAGCAGACCCCGGGACAGATACAATTCACCCCTCCACTTT	CASRPRDRYNSPLHF
TRBV7-3	-	-	TRBJ2-1	TGTGCCAGCAGCTTAATCGGGCCCAACAATGAGCAGTTCTTC	CASSLIGPNNEQFF
TRBV5-4	-	-	TRBJ1-1	TGTGCCAGCAGCTTGGCCAGGGGCTCGATGAACACTGAAGCTTTCTTT	CASSLARGSMNTEAFF
TRBV4-1	-	-	TRBJ2-3	TGCGCCAGCAGCGGGGGAGGCACAGATACGCAGTATTTT	CASSGGGTDTQYF
TRBV7-9	-	TRBD1	TRBJ1-4	TGTGCCAGCAGCTTCGGGACAGGGTATACTAATGAAAAACTGTTTTTT	CASSFGTGYTNEKLFF
TRBV18	-	-	TRBJ2-1	TGTGCCAGCTCAGAATCTCAAGCGTCCCTCTACAATGAGCAGTTCTTC	CASSESQASLYNEQFF
TRBV5-1	few	-	TRBJ2-7	TGCGCCAGCAGCTTTTTTGGGGAGGCCTACGAGCAGTACTTC	CASSFFGEAYEQYF
TRBV6-1	few	TRBD1	TRBJ1-1	TGTGCCAGCAGCGAAGCTGAGACAGGGGGGAACACTGAAGCTTTCTTT	CASSEAETGGNTEAFF
TRBV5-1	-	TRBD2	TRBJ2-3	TGCGCCAGCAGCGGGACTAGCGGGAGTACGCAGTATTTT	CASSGTSGSTQYF
TRBV6-1	-	-	TRBJ1-1	TGTGCCAGCACCTCCCAGATGGAGAACACTGAAGCTTTCTTT	CASTSQMENTEAFF
TRBV27	-	-	TRBJ1-6	TGTGCCAGCAGGTTCGGGGGCTCGGGCTCACCCCTCCACTTT	CASRFGGSGSPLHF
TRBV10-2	-	-	TRBJ1-1	TGCGCCAGCAGTCCGACGAACACTGAAGCTTTCTTT	CASSPTNTEAFF
TRBV27	medium-sized	TRBD1	TRBJ2-7	TGTGCCAGCAGTACGCGGGGACAGGGCACCGAGCAGTACTTC	CASSTRGQGTEQYF
TRBV19	-	TRBD1	TRBJ2-6	TGTGCCACCTCCGGGACAGTTTTTTCTGGGGCCAACGTCCTGACTTTC	CATSGTVFSGANVLTF
TRBV6-5	-	TRBD1	TRBJ2-7	TGTGCCAGCAGATCGCACACAGGGGGTTCCTACGAGCAGTACTTC	CASRSHTGGSYEQYF
TRBV4-1	-	-	TRBJ2-2	TGCGCCAGCAGCAACCTTGCCCTACCAGGGTCTCAACCCGGGGAGCTGTTTTTT	CASSNLALPGSQPGELFF
TRBV6-6	-	-	TRBJ1-4	TGTGCCAGTTCAGACGGTGAAACTAATGAAAAACTGTTTTTT	CASSDGETNEKLFF
TRBV25-1	-	-	TRBJ2-7	TGTGCCAGCAGTGAGGGGGGGGCAGGGGGCGATTACGAGCAGTACTTC	CASSEGGAGGDYEQYF
TRBV18	-	-	TRBJ1-5	TGTGCCAGCTCATTCCGACAGGCCTCTGGGAATCAGCCCCAGCATTTT	CASSFRQASGNQPQHF
TRBV4-1	-	-	TRBJ1-1	TGCGCCAGCAGCCAAGAGGTAAGGGGAGTGAACACTGAAGCTTTCTTT	CASSQEVRGVNTEAFF
TRBV9	-	TRBD1	TRBJ2-7	TGTGCCAGCAGCGTAGAGGGACAGGGGACCGAGCAGTACTTC	CASSVEGQGTEQYF
TRBV4-1	-	TRBD2	TRBJ2-3	TGCGCCAGCAGCCAAGGCCCGCGTACTAGCGGGAGCACAGATACGCAGTATTTT	CASSQGPRTSGSTDTQYF
TRBV11-2	once	TRBD2	TRBJ2-3	TGTGCCAGCAGCGGCGGGGGGTCTGGCACAGATACGCAGTATTTT	CASSGGGSGTDTQYF
TRBV7-8	-	TRBD1	TRBJ1-5	TGTGCCAGCAGCTCCGGAGCCGACAGGGTGGTCAGCAATCAGCCCCAGCATTTT	CASSSGADRVVSNQPQHF
TRBV6-6	-	-	TRBJ2-7	TGTGCCAGCAGTTCCCCGGTGGGGAGGAGGAACGAGCAGTACTTC	CASSSPVGRRNEQYF
TRBV18	-	TRBD1	TRBJ2-1	TGTGCCAGCTCACCACGGACAGGGGTAATTGAGCAGTTCTTC	CASSPRTGVIEQFF
TRBV28	-	TRBD1	TRBJ1-1	TGTGCCAGCAACCCGCGGACAGGGAACGCTGAAGCTTTCTTT	CASNPRTGNAEAFF
TRBV11-2	-	TRBD2	TRBJ2-7	TGTGCCAGCAGCTCTAACGGGAGGCTAGCGGGAGGAGGGTCCTACGAGCAGTACTTC	CASSSNGRLAGGGSYEQYF
TRBV28	-	TRBD1	TRBJ2-4	TGTGCCAGCAGTTCACCGGGACAGGGAGACATTCAGTACTTC	CASSSPGQGDIQYF
TRBV5-1	once	-	TRBJ2-3	TGCGCCAGCAGCAGTGACAGTCGCACAGATACGCAGTATTTT	CASSSDSRTDTQYF
TRBV6-5	-	-	TRBJ1-1	TGTGCCAGCAGTTCGACGAAAAGGAACACTGAAGCTTTCTTT	CASSSTKRNTEAFF
TRBV6-1	-	-	TRBJ2-5	TGTGCCAGCAGTGGAGGGACTTTTCAAGAGACCCAGTACTTC	CASSGGTFQETQYF
TRBV4-1	once	-	TRBJ2-1	TGCGCCAGCAGCCAAGTGGCTGGACCACTACCCTACAATGAGCAGTTCTTC	CASSQVAGPLPYNEQFF
TRBV28	-	-	TRBJ1-3	TGTGCCAGCAGTTCAGAATACTCTGGAAACACCATATATTTT	CASSSEYSGNTIYF
TRBV28	-	-	TRBJ1-1	TGTGCCAGCAGGTCAGGGGTGAACACTGAAGCTTTCTTT	CASRSGVNTEAFF
TRBV28	-	TRBD1	TRBJ1-2	TGTGCCAGCAGTTCCACCGCGGGGGACAGGTCTGGGTATGGCTACACCTTC	CASSSTAGDRSGYGYTF
TRBV6-5	-	-	TRBJ2-5	TGTGCCAGCAGTTACAATGGGCGGGAACAAGAGACCCAGTACTTC	CASSYNGREQETQYF
TRBV2	-	TRBD1	TRBJ1-5	TGTGCCAGCAGTGGGACAGGGGGTTCAGGTCAGCCCCAGCATTTT	CASSGTGGSGQPQHF